Listed here are 3 T cell receptor beta chains from one sample, sequenced in a study of cytomegalovirus exposure and HLA in healthy donors. PCR amplification relied on 60 Vbeta primers (plus 13 Jbeta primers). Clones were sequenced by immunoSEQ multiplex PCR, and TCRdb holds only the in-frame ones, with some missing. The top ten hold 1.3% of the sample, which has roughly 100,000 clones, 78% seen once. Specimen: PBMCs. The receptors stem from a man aged 30 to 45 in good health and CMV-seronegative.

The chain is built from TRBV9 and TRBJ2-3; 12 bases agree with TRBD1. The ends lost 3 bases at V and 6 bases at J; junction bases unmatched: 5. Looked up from germline, CDR1 is SGDLS and CDR2 is YYNGEE. The CDR3 is 15 residues long. CDR3 sequence: CASSGGQGAIDTQYF. The DNA for the CDR3 is TGTGCCAGCAGCGGGGGACAGGGGGCCATCGATACGCAGTATTTT. Using reference TRBV9 and TRBJ2-3 for the parts outside the CDR3, the full variable domain is DSGVTQTPKHLITATGQRVTLRCSPRSGDLSVYWYQQSLDQGLQFLIQYYNGEERAKGNILERFSAQQFPDLHSELNLSSLELGDSALYFCASSGGQGAIDTQYFGPGTRLTVL.

The rearrangement uses TRBV7-2 and TRBJ1-2; 10 nucleotides match TRBD1. CDR1 and CDR2 from the germline V gene are SGHTA and FQGNSA. This CDR3 has 15 amino acids. The ends lost 5 bases at V and 4 bases at J; junction bases unmatched: 7. The CDR3 nucleotides are TGTGCCAGCAGCGAGGGGACAGGGGTTCTCTATGGCTACACCTTC. Translated, it gives CASSEGTGVLYGYTF.

The chain employs TRBV27 and TRBJ2-5; 8 bases map to TRBD2. The DNA end is more similar to TRBJ2-7, so the J call may be wrong. Germline V CDR1 and CDR2: MNHEY, SMNVEV (reference sequence). The CDR3 totals 14 residues. The CDR3 DNA reads TGTGCCAGCAGTTTAGCGGGAGGCCGGTACGAGCAGTACTTC. Its protein product is CASSLAGGRYEQYF.